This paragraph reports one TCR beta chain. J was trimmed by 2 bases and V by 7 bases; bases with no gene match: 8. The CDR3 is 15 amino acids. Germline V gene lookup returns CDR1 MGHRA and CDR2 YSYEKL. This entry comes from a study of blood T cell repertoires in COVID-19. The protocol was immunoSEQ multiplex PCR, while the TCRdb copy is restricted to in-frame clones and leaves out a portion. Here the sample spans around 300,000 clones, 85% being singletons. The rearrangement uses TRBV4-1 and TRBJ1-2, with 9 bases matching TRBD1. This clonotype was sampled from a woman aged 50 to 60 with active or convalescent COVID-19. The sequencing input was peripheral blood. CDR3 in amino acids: CASNRGQGINYGYTF. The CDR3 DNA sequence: TGCGCCAGCAACCGCGGACAGGGGATAAACTATGGCTACACCTTC.